Listed below are T cell receptor beta chains from one sample, sequenced in a study of cytomegalovirus exposure and HLA in healthy donors. This table comes from immunoSEQ multiplex PCR, and its TCRdb copy is limited to in-frame clones, with some not included. The table lists under 90,000 clones, roughly 64% of them singletons. Sequencing used PBMCs. These receptors were collected from a man aged 40-49 years in good health and CMV-seropositive. Both conserved end residues are part of each CDR3. D genes are given only for firm matches. Where a row states a size, it is once, few, many or the class of an expanded clone; other rows omit it.

V gene	clone size	D gene	J gene	CDR3 protein	CDR3 DNA
TRBV6-1	.	TRBD1	TRBJ1-5	CASSLPTGAARPQHF	TGTGCCAGCAGTCTCCCTACAGGGGCCGCTCGGCCCCAGCATTTT
TRBV5-1	.	TRBD2	TRBJ2-1	CASNPSGRDEQFF	TGCGCCAGCAACCCGTCGGGGAGGGATGAGCAGTTCTTC
TRBV7-2	.	.	TRBJ2-5	CASSLGGGIETQYF	TGTGCCAGCAGCTTAGGTGGAGGGATAGAGACCCAGTACTTC
TRBV6-1	.	TRBD1	TRBJ1-4	CASSSGGANEKLFF	TGTGCCAGCAGCTCAGGGGGCGCCAATGAAAAACTGTTTTTT
TRBV7-2	.	.	TRBJ1-5	CASRPSQGRNQPQHF	TGTGCCAGCAGACCCAGCCAGGGCCGCAATCAGCCCCAGCATTTT
TRBV7-3	.	TRBD2	TRBJ2-1	CASSPGLGMDEQFF	TGTGCCAGCAGTCCAGGACTAGGGATGGATGAGCAGTTCTTC
TRBV29-1	.	TRBD1	TRBJ1-2	CSGQDRVHGYTF	TGCAGCGGTCAAGACAGGGTCCATGGCTACACCTTC
TRBV6-4	.	.	TRBJ2-2	CASSRSPGTGELFF	TGTGCCAGCAGTCGCTCCCCGGGCACCGGGGAGCTGTTTTTT
TRBV10-3	few	TRBD1	TRBJ1-2	CAISGTGGRGGSYTF	TGTGCCATCAGTGGAACAGGGGGCAGGGGTGGTAGCTACACCTTC
TRBV4-2	once	.	TRBJ1-3	CASSQDWASSGNTIYF	TGTGCCAGCAGCCAAGATTGGGCGAGCTCTGGAAACACCATATATTTT
TRBV15	.	TRBD1	TRBJ1-4	CATSRGHRGANEKLFF	TGTGCCACCAGCAGAGGACACAGGGGGGCTAATGAAAAACTGTTTTTT
TRBV27	.	TRBD1	TRBJ1-2	CASSLSGTGVGYTF	TGTGCCAGCAGTTTATCAGGGACAGGGGTTGGCTACACCTTC
TRBV2	.	TRBD1	TRBJ1-1	CASRLGTVKAFF	TGTGCCAGCAGACTCGGGACAGTAAAAGCTTTCTTT
TRBV7-8	few	.	TRBJ1-4	CASSLEQGGEKLFF	TGTGCCAGCAGCTTGGAACAGGGAGGGGAAAAACTGTTTTTT
TRBV7-9	.	.	TRBJ2-7	CASSPSVEQYF	TGTGCCAGCAGCCCATCGGTCGAGCAGTACTTC
TRBV7-9	.	.	TRBJ1-5	CASSAGQSNQPQHF	TGTGCCAGCAGCGCCGGACAGAGCAATCAGCCCCAGCATTTT
TRBV30	.	.	TRBJ1-2	CAGRWQGGYTF	TGTGCTGGGAGGTGGCAAGGTGGCTACACCTTC
TRBV10-2	once	.	TRBJ1-5	CASSVYVAGQPQHF	TGCGCCAGCAGTGTGTATGTCGCAGGTCAGCCCCAGCATTTT
TRBV6-5	.	TRBD2	TRBJ2-7	CASTDSGRAGEQYF	TGTGCCAGCACTGATAGCGGGAGGGCCGGCGAGCAGTACTTC
TRBV7-2	.	.	TRBJ2-5	CASSLESRRETQYF	TGTGCCAGCAGCTTAGAGTCCAGGAGGGAGACCCAGTACTTC
TRBV6-5	.	TRBD1	TRBJ2-7	CASRNPGQGPIEQYF	TGTGCCAGCCGCAACCCGGGACAGGGGCCGATCGAGCAGTACTTC
TRBV7-8	few	TRBD1	TRBJ2-1	CASSLAGTGNEFLADEQFF	TGTGCCAGCAGCTTAGCGGGGACAGGGAATGAGTTCCTTGCCGATGAGCAGTTCTTC
TRBV7-3	.	TRBD1	TRBJ2-3	CASSLTGGADTQYF	TGTGCCAGCAGCTTAACAGGGGGCGCAGATACGCAGTATTTT
TRBV4-2	.	.	TRBJ1-1	CASSQEELLGTEAFF	TGTGCCAGCAGCCAAGAAGAGCTACTAGGCACTGAAGCTTTCTTT
TRBV28	.	TRBD2	TRBJ2-7	CASSLYNPPPLAGGKNEQYF	TGTGCCAGCAGTCTATACAACCCTCCACCTTTAGCGGGAGGAAAGAACGAGCAGTACTTC
TRBV5-1	.	.	TRBJ2-7	CASSEDSGPFEQYF	TGCGCCAGCAGCGAGGACAGTGGTCCCTTCGAGCAGTACTTC
TRBV5-6	.	.	TRBJ2-5	CASSDPGGTGWTQYF	TGTGCCAGCAGCGATCCCGGGGGGACAGGTTGGACCCAGTACTTC
TRBV6-5	few	.	TRBJ1-4	CASSHDPGGEKLFF	TGTGCCAGCAGTCACGACCCCGGGGGGGAAAAACTGTTTTTT
TRBV11-3	.	.	TRBJ2-7	CASSLLGGSEQYF	TGTGCCAGCAGCTTACTGGGGGGTAGCGAGCAGTACTTC
TRBV30	.	.	TRBJ1-3	CAWSFSWTPTPFGSGNTIYF	TGTGCCTGGAGTTTTTCCTGGACACCTACCCCCTTTGGCTCTGGAAACACCATATATTTT
TRBV10-3	few	TRBD1	TRBJ1-6	CAISEGAGGNNSPLHF	TGTGCCATCAGTGAAGGCGCAGGGGGCAATAATTCACCCCTCCACTTT
TRBV4-1	many	.	TRBJ1-1	CASSQEAGASSTEAFF	TGCGCCAGCAGCCAAGAGGCGGGGGCATCGAGTACTGAAGCTTTCTTT
TRBV4-3	.	.	TRBJ1-2	CASSQEKEGGYGYTF	TGCGCCAGCAGCCAAGAAAAGGAGGGAGGCTATGGCTACACCTTC
TRBV5-1	.	TRBD2	TRBJ2-7	CASSYGLAGVSEQYF	TGCGCCAGCAGCTACGGACTAGCGGGAGTCAGCGAGCAGTACTTC
TRBV28	few	.	TRBJ1-4	CASTFRGEKLFF	TGTGCCAGCACCTTCCGAGGGGAAAAACTGTTTTTT
TRBV7-3	.	.	TRBJ2-3	CASSPIATDTQYF	TGTGCCAGCAGCCCTATAGCCACAGATACGCAGTATTTT
TRBV5-1	.	.	TRBJ1-2	CASSLDGTLQSSGYTF	TGCGCCAGCAGCTTGGACGGGACATTGCAATCGTCTGGCTACACCTTC
TRBV6-1	few	TRBD1	TRBJ2-1	CASQKGANYNEQFF	TGTGCCAGCCAAAAGGGGGCGAACTACAATGAGCAGTTCTTC
TRBV5-1	.	TRBD1	TRBJ1-2	CASSLGDLGGRLGYTF	TGCGCCAGCAGCTTGGGGGACTTAGGGGGCCGCTTGGGCTACACCTTC
TRBV29-1	.	TRBD1	TRBJ1-3	CSVEGQGVGNTIYF	TGCAGCGTTGAAGGCCAGGGGGTCGGAAACACCATATATTTT
TRBV7-9	.	.	TRBJ2-3	CASSLSADTQYF	TGTGCCAGCAGCTTGAGCGCAGATACGCAGTATTTT
TRBV20-1	.	.	TRBJ2-7	CSAFATYEQYF	TGCAGTGCATTCGCTACCTACGAGCAGTACTTC
TRBV7-9	.	.	TRBJ2-1	CASRPGVGEQFF	TGTGCCAGCAGGCCGGGAGTGGGTGAGCAGTTCTTC
TRBV5-6	few	.	TRBJ1-6	CASSFYRERNSPLHF	TGTGCCAGCAGCTTTTACAGGGAGCGGAATTCACCCCTCCACTTT
TRBV9	.	.	TRBJ1-2	CASSVADYGYTF	TGTGCCAGCAGCGTAGCCGACTATGGCTACACCTTC
TRBV7-9	few	TRBD1	TRBJ1-2	CASSLVEEQGFGYTF	TGTGCCAGCAGCTTAGTGGAGGAACAGGGGTTTGGCTACACCTTC
TRBV5-1	.	.	TRBJ1-3	CASSLDADGNTIYF	TGCGCCAGCAGCCTGGACGCGGATGGAAACACCATATATTTT
TRBV5-1	.	TRBD1	TRBJ2-7	CASSLAGTGLYEQYF	TGCGCCAGCAGCTTGGCCGGGACAGGGCTCTACGAGCAGTACTTC
TRBV5-1	.	TRBD1	TRBJ1-6	CASSLDPAGGRMDSPLHF	TGCGCCAGCAGCTTGGATCCGGCAGGGGGCCGGATGGATTCACCCCTCCACTTT
TRBV28	.	TRBD1	TRBJ1-5	CASSLRQGRNQPQHF	TGTGCCAGCAGTCTACGACAGGGCAGGAATCAGCCCCAGCATTTT
TRBV7-7	few	TRBD1	TRBJ2-1	CASSLAPGGYEQFF	TGTGCTAGCAGCTTGGCGCCAGGGGGCTATGAGCAGTTCTTC
TRBV5-6	.	TRBD1	TRBJ1-6	CASSERQGASYNSPLHF	TGTGCCAGCAGTGAACGACAGGGGGCCTCTTATAATTCACCCCTCCACTTT
TRBV27	once	.	TRBJ2-5	CASSKRGRETQYF	TGTGCCAGCAGCAAACGGGGAAGGGAGACCCAGTACTTC
TRBV15	.	.	TRBJ1-1	CATSDSRNSEAFF	TGTGCCACTTCGGACAGTAGAAATTCTGAAGCTTTCTTT
TRBV9	.	TRBD2	TRBJ2-2	CASSVASLGLAGKNTGELFF	TGTGCCAGCAGCGTAGCCTCCTTGGGACTAGCGGGAAAGAACACCGGGGAGCTGTTTTTT
TRBV7-9	.	TRBD1	TRBJ1-1	CASSFDRGETEAFF	TGTGCCAGCAGCTTTGACAGGGGGGAAACTGAAGCTTTCTTT
TRBV27	.	.	TRBJ2-2	CASSFGGTTNTGELFF	TGTGCCAGCAGTTTCGGGGGGACAACGAACACCGGGGAGCTGTTTTTT